The next 2 T cell receptor beta chains were all read from a single sample in a study of blood T cell repertoires in COVID-19. Assay used: immunoSEQ multiplex PCR; TCRdb lists only in-frame clones, some missing. In the table there are approximately 240,000 clones, more than 70% of which are singletons. Sequencing was done on a sample of peripheral blood. The receptors stem from a woman in her thirties or forties who had recovered from COVID-19.

This clone was detected many times. The V call is TRBV6-4, the J call TRBJ2-1; D is perhaps TRBD1 (5 bases). The V and J ends lost 3 bases and 5 bases respectively, with 11 bases between them. Germline lookup yields CDR1 MRHNA and CDR2 SNTAGT. The CDR3 covers 14 residues. CDR3 sequence reads: CASSEGVDHNEQFF. The CDR3, as DNA: TGTGCCAGCAGTGAAGGGGTGGACCACAATGAGCAGTTCTTC.

The chain links TRBV6-2 or TRBV6-3 to TRBJ2-3; D may be TRBD1 (7 bases). This CDR3 region has 15 residues. The V gene's germline CDR1 is MNHEY and CDR2 SVGEGT. The V and J ends lost 6 bases and 4 bases respectively, with 17 bases between them. CDR3 sequence reads: CASSPSQGRPDTQYF. The CDR3 bases are TGTGCCAGCAGCCCCTCACAGGGGAGGCCAGATACGCAGTATTTT.